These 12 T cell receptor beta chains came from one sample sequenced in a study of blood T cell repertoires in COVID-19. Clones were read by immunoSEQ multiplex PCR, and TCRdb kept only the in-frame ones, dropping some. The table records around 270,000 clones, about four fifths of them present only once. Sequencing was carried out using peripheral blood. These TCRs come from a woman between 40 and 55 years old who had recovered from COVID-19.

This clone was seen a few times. The CDR3 loop is CASSWRGQARSGANVLTF. For the CDR3, the DNA is TGTGCCAGCAGTTGGAGGGGACAGGCTCGCTCTGGGGCCAACGTCCTGACTTTC. This chain joins TRBV28 and TRBJ2-6; 8 bases line up with TRBD1. Per the germline V gene, CDR1 is MDHEN and CDR2 is SYDVKM. V was pared by 4 bases and J by 0 bases, with 8 bases of the junction left unmatched. The CDR3 totals 18 residues. Using reference TRBV28 and TRBJ2-6 for the parts outside the CDR3, the full variable domain is DVKVTQSSRYLVKRTGEKVFLECVQDMDHENMFWYRQDPGLGLRLIYFSYDVKMKEKGDIPEGYSVSREKKERFSLILESASTNQTSMYLCASSWRGQARSGANVLTFGAGSRLTVL.

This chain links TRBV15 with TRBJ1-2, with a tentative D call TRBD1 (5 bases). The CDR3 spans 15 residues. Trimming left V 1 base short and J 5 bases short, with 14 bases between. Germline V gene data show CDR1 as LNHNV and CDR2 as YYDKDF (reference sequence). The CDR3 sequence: CATSRGEGRGYGYTF. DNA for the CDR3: TGTGCCACCAGCAGAGGCGAGGGGAGGGGATATGGCTACACCTTC.

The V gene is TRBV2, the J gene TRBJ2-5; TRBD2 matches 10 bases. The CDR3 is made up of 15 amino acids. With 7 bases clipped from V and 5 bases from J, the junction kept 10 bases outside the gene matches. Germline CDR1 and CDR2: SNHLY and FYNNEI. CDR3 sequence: CASTVSGLARETQYF. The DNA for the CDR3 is TGTGCCAGCACCGTTTCGGGACTAGCGAGGGAGACCCAGTACTTC.

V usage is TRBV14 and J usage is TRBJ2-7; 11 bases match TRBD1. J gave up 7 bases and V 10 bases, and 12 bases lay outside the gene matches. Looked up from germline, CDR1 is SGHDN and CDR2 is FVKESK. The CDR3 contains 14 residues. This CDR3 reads CATGEGQGAREQYF. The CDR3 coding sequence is TGTGCCACCGGGGAAGGACAGGGGGCGCGGGAGCAGTACTTC.

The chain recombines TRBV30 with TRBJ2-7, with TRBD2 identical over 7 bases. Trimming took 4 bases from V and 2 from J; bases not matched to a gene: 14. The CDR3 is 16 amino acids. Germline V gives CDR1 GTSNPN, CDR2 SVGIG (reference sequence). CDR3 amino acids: CAWTPGGGWLPYEQYF. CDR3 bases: TGTGCCTGGACCCCTGGGGGGGGGTGGCTCCCCTACGAGCAGTACTTC.

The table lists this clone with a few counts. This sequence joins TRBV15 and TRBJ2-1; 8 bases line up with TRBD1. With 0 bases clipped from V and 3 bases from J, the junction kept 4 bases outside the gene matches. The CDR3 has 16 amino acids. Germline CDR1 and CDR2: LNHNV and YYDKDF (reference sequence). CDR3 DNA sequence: TGTGCCACCAGCAGAGAGTCAGGGGGCTACTACAATGAGCAGTTCTTC. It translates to CATSRESGGYYNEQFF.

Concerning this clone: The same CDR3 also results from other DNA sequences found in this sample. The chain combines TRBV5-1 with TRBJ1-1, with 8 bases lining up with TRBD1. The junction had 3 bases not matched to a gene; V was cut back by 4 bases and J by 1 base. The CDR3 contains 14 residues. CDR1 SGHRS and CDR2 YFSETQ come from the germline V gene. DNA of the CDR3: TGCGCCAGCAGCCTGGGGACAGGGAACACTGAAGCTTTCTTT. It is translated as CASSLGTGNTEAFF.

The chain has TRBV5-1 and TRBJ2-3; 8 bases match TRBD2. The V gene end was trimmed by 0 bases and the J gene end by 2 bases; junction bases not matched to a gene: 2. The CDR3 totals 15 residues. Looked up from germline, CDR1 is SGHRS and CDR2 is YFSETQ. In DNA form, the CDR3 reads TGCGCCAGCAGCTTGGAGCGGGGGAACACAGATACGCAGTATTTT. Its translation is CASSLERGNTDTQYF.

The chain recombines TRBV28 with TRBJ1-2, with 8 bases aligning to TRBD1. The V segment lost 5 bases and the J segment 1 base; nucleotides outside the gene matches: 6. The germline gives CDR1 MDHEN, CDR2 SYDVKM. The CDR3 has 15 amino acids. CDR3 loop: CASSTPRGLNYGYTF. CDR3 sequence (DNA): TGTGCCAGCAGTACGCCCAGGGGGCTTAACTATGGCTACACCTTC.

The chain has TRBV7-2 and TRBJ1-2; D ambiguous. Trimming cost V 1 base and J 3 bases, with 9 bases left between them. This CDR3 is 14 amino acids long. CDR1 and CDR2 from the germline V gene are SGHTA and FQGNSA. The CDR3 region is CASSLGSPDYGYTF. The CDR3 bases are TGTGCCAGCAGCTTAGGGAGTCCCGACTATGGCTACACCTTC.

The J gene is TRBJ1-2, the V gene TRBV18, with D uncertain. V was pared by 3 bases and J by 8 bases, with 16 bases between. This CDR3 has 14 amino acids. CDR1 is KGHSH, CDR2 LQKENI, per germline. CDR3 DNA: TGTGCCAGCTCACCGCTGTTGACACCTGGGGGCTACACCTTC. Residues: CASSPLLTPGGYTF.

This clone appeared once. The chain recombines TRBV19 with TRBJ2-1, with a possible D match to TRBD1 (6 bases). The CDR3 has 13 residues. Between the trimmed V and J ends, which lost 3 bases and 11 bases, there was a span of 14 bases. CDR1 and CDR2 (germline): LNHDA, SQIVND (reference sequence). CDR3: CASSMRGTPQQFF. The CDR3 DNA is TGTGCCAGTAGTATGAGGGGGACACCCCAGCAGTTCTTC. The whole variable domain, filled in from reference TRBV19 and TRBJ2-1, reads DGGITQSPKYLFRKEGQNVTLSCEQNLNHDAMYWYRQDPGQGLRLIYYSQIVNDFQKGDIAEGYSVSREKKESFPLTVTSAQKNPTAFYLCASSMRGTPQQFFGPGTRLTVL.